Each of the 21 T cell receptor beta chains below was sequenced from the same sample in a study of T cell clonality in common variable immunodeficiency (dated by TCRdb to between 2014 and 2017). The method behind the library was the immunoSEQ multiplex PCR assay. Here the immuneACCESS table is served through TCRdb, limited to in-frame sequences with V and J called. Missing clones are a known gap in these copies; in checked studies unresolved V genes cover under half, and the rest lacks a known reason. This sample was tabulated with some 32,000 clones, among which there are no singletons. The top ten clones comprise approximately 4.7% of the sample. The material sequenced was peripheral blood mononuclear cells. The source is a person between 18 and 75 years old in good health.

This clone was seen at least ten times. Incomplete CDR3 DNA: TGTGCCAGCAGCGAAGGGCCCAATTACGAG. This encodes CASSEGPNYE. The full CDR3 reads CASSEGPNYEQYF. The chain is built from TRBV5-5 and TRBJ2-7, with D unresolved. The read ends 3 residues before the CDR3 terminus; that terminus is restored from the germline J gene. The CDR3 runs 13 residues. V was pared by 4 bases and J by 4 bases, with 12 bases between. Germline V lookup: CDR1 SGHKS, CDR2 YYEKEE (reference sequence).

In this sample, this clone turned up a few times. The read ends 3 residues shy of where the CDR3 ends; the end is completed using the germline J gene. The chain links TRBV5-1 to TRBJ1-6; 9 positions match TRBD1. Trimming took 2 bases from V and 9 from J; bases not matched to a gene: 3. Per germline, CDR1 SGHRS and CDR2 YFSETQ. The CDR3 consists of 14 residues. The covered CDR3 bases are TGCGCCAGCAGCTTACAGGGGGCCGGTTCACCC. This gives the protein CASSLQGAGSP. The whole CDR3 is CASSLQGAGSPLHF.

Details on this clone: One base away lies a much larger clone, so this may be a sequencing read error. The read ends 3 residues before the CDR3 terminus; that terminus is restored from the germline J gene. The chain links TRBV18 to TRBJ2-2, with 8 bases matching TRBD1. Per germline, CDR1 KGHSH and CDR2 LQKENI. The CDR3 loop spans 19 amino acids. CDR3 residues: CASSLAFVTGDPGANVLFF. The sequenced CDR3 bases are TGTGCCAGCTCACTCGCTTTTGTGACAGGGGACCCTGGGGCCAACGTG. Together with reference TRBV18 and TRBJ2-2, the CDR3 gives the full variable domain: NAGVMQNPRHLVRRRGQEARLRCSPMKGHSHVYWYRQLPEEGLKFMVYLQKENIIDESGMPKERFSAEFPKEGPSILRIQQVVRGDSAAYFCASSLAFVTGDPGANVLFFGEGSRLTVL.

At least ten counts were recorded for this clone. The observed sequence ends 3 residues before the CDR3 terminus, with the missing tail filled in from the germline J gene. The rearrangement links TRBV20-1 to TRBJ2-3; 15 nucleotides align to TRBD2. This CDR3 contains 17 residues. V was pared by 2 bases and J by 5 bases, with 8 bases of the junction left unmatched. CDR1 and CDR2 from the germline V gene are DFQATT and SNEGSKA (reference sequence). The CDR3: CSARPWTSGRARDTQYF. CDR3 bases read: TGCAGTGCTAGACCGTGGACTAGCGGGAGGGCCAGAGATACG.

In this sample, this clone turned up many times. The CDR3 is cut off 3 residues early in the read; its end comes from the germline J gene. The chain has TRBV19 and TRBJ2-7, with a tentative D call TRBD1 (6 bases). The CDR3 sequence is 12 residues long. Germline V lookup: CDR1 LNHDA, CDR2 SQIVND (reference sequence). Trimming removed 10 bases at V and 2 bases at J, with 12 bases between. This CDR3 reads CATRDITYEQYF. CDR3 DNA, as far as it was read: TGTGCCACCCGGGACATAACCTACGAG. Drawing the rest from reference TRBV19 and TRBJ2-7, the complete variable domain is DGGITQSPKYLFRKEGQNVTLSCEQNLNHDAMYWYRQDPGQGLRLIYYSQIVNDFQKGDIAEGYSVSREKKESFPLTVTSAQKNPTAFYLCATRDITYEQYFGPGTRLTVT.

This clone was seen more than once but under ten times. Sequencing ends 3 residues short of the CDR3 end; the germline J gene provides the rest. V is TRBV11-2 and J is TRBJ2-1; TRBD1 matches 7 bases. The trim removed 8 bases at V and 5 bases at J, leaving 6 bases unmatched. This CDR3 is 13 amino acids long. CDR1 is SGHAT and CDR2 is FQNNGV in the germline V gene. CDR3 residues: CASQGVIHNEQFF. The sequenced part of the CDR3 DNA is TGTGCCAGCCAGGGGGTTATCCACAATGAG.

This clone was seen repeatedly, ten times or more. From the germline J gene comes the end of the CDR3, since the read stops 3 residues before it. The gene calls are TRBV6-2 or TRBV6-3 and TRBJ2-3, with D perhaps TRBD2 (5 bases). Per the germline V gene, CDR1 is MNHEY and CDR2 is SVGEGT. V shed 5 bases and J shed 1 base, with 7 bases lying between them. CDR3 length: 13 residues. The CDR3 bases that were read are TGTGCCAGCAGTAGTAGCGGCACAGATACG. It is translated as CASSSSGTDT. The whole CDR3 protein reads CASSSSGTDTQYF.

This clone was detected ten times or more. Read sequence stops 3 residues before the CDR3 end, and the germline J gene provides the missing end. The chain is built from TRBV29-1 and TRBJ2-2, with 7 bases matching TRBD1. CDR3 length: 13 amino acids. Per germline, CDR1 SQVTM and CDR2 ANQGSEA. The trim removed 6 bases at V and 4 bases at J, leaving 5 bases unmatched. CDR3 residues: CSVLTGSTGELFF. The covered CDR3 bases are TGCAGCGTGTTGACAGGGAGCACCGGGGAG.

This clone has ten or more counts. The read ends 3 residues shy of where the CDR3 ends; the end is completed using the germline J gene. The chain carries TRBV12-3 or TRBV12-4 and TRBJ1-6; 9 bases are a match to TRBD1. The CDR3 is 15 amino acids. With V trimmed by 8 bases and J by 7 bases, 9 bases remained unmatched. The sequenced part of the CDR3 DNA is TGTGCCAGCGGCTCGATGACAGGGGGGAATTCACCC. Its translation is CASGSMTGGNSP. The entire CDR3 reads CASGSMTGGNSPLHF.

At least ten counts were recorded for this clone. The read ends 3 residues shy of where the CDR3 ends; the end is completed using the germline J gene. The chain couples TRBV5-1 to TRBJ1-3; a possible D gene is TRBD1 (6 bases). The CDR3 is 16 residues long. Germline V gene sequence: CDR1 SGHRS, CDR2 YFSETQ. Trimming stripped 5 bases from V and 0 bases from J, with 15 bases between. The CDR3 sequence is CASRDGTGYSGNTIYF. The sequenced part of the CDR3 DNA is TGCGCCAGCAGAGATGGTACAGGGTACTCTGGAAACACC.

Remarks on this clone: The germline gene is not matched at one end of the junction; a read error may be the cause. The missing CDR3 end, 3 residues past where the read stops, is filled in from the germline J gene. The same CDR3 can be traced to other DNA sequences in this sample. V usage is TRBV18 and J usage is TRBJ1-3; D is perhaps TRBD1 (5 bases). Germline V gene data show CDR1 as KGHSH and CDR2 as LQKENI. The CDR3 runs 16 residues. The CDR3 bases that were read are TGTGCCAGCTCACCACGTGACAGTTCCTCTGGAAACACG. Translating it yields CASSPRDSSSGNT. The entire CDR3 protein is CASSPRDSSSGNTIYF.

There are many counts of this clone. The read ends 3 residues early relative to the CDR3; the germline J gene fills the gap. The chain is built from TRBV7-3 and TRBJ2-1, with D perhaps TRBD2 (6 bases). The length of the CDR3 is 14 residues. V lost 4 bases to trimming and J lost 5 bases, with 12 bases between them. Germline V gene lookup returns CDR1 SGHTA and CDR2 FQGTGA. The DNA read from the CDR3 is TGTGCCAGCAGCTCGAGCGCGGGAAACAATGAG. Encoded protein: CASSSSAGNNE. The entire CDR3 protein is CASSSSAGNNEQFF. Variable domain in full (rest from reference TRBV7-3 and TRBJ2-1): GAGVSQTPSNKVTEKGKYVELRCDPISGHTALYWYRQSLGQGPEFLIYFQGTGAADDSGLPNDRFFAVRPEGSVSTLKIQRTERGDSAVYLCASSSSAGNNEQFFGPGTRLTVL.

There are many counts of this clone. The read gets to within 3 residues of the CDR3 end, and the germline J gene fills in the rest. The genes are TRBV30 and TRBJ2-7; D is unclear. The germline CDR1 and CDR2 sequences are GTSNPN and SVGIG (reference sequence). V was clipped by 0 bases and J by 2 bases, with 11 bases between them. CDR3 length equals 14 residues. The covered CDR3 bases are TGTGCCTGGAGTGTAAGCTCTTTAACCTACGAG. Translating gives CAWSVSSLTYE. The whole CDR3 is CAWSVSSLTYEQYF.

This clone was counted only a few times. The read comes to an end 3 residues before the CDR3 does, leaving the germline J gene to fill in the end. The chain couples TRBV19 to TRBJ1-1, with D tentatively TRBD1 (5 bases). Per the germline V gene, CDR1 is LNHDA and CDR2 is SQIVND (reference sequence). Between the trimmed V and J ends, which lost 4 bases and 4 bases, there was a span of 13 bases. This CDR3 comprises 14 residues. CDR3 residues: CASSTKPGITEAFF. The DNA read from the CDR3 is TGTGCCAGTAGTACAAAACCAGGGATCACTGAA.

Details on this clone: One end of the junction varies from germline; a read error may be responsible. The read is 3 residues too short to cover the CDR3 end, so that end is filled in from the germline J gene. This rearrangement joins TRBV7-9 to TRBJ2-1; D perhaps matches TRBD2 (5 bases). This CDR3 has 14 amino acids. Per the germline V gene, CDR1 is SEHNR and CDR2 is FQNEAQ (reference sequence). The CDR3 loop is CSSSLELVGNEQFF. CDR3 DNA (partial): TGTTCCAGCAGCTTGGAACTAGTGGGCAATGAG.

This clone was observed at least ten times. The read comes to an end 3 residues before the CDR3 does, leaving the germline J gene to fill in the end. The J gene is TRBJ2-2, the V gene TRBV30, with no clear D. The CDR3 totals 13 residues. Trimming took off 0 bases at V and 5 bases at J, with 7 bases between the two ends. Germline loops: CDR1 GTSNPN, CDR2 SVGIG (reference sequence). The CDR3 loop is CAWSVSETGELFF. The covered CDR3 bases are TGTGCCTGGAGTGTGTCAGAAACCGGGGAG.

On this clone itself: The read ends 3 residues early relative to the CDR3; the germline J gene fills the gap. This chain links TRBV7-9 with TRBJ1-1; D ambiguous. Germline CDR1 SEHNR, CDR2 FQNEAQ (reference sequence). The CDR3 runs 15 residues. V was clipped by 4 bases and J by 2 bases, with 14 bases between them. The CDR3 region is CASSSTRPINTEAFF. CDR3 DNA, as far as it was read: TGTGCCAGCAGCTCGACTAGGCCTATTAACACTGAA.

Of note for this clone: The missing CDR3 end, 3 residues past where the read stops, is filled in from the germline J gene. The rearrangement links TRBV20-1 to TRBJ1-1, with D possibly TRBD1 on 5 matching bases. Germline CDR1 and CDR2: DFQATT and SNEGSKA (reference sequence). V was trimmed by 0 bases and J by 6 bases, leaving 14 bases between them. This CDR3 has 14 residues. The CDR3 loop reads CSARDWAQGAEAFF. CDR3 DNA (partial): TGCAGTGCTAGAGATTGGGCGCAGGGCGCTGAA.

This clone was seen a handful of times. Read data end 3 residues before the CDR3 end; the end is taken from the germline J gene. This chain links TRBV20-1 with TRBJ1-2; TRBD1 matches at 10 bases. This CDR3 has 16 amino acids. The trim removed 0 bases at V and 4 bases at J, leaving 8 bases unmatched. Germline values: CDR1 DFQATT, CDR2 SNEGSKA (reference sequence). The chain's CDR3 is CSARDWSRDRGYGYTF. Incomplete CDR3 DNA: TGCAGTGCTAGAGATTGGAGCCGGGACAGGGGCTATGGC.

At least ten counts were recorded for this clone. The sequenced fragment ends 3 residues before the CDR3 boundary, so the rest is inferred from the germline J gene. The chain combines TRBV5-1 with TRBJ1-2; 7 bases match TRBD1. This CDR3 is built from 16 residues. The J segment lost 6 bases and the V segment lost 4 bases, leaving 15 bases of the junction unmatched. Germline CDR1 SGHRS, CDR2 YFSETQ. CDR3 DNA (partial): TGCGCCAGCAGCAAAGCTCCAGGGGGGCTCGGGGATGGC. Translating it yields CASSKAPGGLGDG. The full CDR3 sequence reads CASSKAPGGLGDGYTF.

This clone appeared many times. This chain's CDR3 is CASSQDNLRRGSNTEAFF. Partial CDR3 DNA: TGTGCCAGCAGCCAAGATAATCTACGGCGGGGATCGAATACTGAA. This chain links TRBV4-2 with TRBJ1-1; D uncertain. Read coverage stops 3 residues before the CDR3 terminus; the germline J gene supplies the remainder. The CDR3 is 18 amino acids. V lost 0 bases and J 5 bases, leaving 22 bases between the germline ends. From germline, CDR1 is LGHNA and CDR2 YNFKEQ.